This TCR beta chain emerged from a study of tumor and adjacent non-tumor tissue in lung cancer. Study-level information: The cohort had around twelve adenocarcinoma, 2 squamous cell and 1 small cell patients.

TCRbeta libraries were built with three rounds of nested PCR, modified from ARM-PCR. TCRdb reanalysed the multiplex PCR reads using MiXCR and keeps one entry per CDR3 protein. The data contain approximately 120,000 distinct CDR3 sequences, 62% of them seen just once; the ten biggest clones take up under 20%. In regard to this clonotype: Its specificity is not known. This sequence may be a read error, since a much larger clone differs from it by one base.

This CDR3 comprises 16 residues. Germline lookup yields CDR1 SGHDT and CDR2 YYEEEE. With V trimmed by 4 bases and J by 3 bases, 9 bases remained unmatched. No cell sorting was done before RNA was extracted from the tissue. More than 3 cm separated this lung sample from the edge of the tumor. Study-level findings and limits: Tumor repertoires had a smaller top 100 clone share than normal lung. Compared with tumor, normal lung showed significantly lower TCR diversity.

The TCR was taken from a man aged 55 to 70 with non-small cell lung cancer. V gene TRBV5-6 combines with J gene TRBJ2-3; 9 nucleotides line up with TRBD2. Sequencing was carried out using distant non-tumor lung tissue. The CDR3, as DNA: TGTGCCAGCAGCACGTCAGCGGGGGGATGGACAGATACGCAGTATTTT. Its translation: CASSTSAGGWTDTQYF.